This TCR beta chain originates from a study of human CD4 T cells and Enterobacteriaceae (dated by TCRdb to 2018 to 2020). Overall results and qualifications from the work: In ex vivo samples, clonotypes with broad cross-reactivity seemed more expanded than specific clonotypes, as 11 of 19 and about 65% of the roughly 34 fell within the top 5%. Reactivity of ex vivo clonotypes was inferred only by matching nucleotide sequences to CFSE-low cultures from the same donors.

The germline V gene encodes CDR1 LGHNA and CDR2 YNFKEQ. V loses 1 base at its end and J loses 4 bases; junction bases beyond the gene matches: 5. From the cysteine up to the phenylalanine, the CDR3 has a length of 17 residues. Left in the record is the CDR3 DNA by itself, 51 bases read in frame from the first base. With regard to this clone: The antigen it binds to is not known. No much larger clonotype is one base removed from it; base qualities were not supplied.

Memory CD4+ T cells were FACS-sorted on a FACSAria III to over 95% purity as all CD4+ cells other than CD45RA+CCR7+CD95- naive cells. Blood from healthy donors came from blood donation centers in Switzerland. Positive selection with CD4 and CD14 magnetic microbeads was used to enrich total CD4+ T cells and monocytes. CD8+, CD14+, CD16+, CD56+, CD19+ and CD25-bright cells were excluded before sorting. In a couple of blood donors, total memory CD4+ T cells were sequenced directly ex vivo to assess in vivo expansion of bacteria-reactive clonotypes. Isolation of peripheral blood mononuclear cells from donor blood was performed with Ficoll-Paque Plus. Deep-level sequencing was performed on ex vivo total memory CD4+ samples, with a detection sensitivity of one cell in 200,000. Genomic DNA was extracted from cell pellets with the QIAamp DNA Micro Kit, and its quantity and purity were checked by spectrophotometry. TCR Vbeta CDR3 regions were amplified with the immunoSEQ multiplex PCR assay. The Illumina HiSeq platform was used to sequence the amplicons. Each retrieved sequence was 87 nucleotides long and included the CDR3 region. The authors' pipeline ran thus. A unique productive TCR Vbeta nucleotide sequence was defined as a clonotype and was quantified by productive template frequency from ImmunoSEQ Analyzer V3.0. A threshold set at the top 5th percentile of each frequency-ranked repertoire was used to define expanded clonotypes. Repertoire overlap was computed as Chao-Jaccard with the R package fossil and visualized by nonmetric multidimensional scaling with the R package MASS. Held by TCRdb, this immuneACCESS table contains in-frame sequences only and omits some clones. Under half of the omission traces to an unresolved V gene where checked; the cause of the rest is unknown. V and J calls and clone size come straight from that table; D and trimming were deduced from the DNA. The sample profile shows fewer than 35,000 clones; roughly 80% of them were found once. The leading ten clones occupy around 0.91% of the sample.

The TCR was taken from a human donor in good health. The sample taken for sequencing was memory CD4+ T cells from blood. This specimen's cell subset or site label, per the study, means: total memory CD4 T cells sorted directly ex vivo, unstimulated. The chain links TRBV4-2 with TRBJ2-2, and 11 bases in between align with TRBD2. The DNA is as follows: TGTGCCAGCAGCCAAGCCCTAGCGGGAGGACGCACCGGGGAGCTGTTTTTT. Its amino acids are CASSQALAGGRTGELFF.